The 14 T cell receptor beta chains reported below all come from one sample, sequenced in a study of T cell repertoires in ileal Crohn's disease. This table comes from immunoSEQ multiplex PCR, and its TCRdb copy is limited to in-frame clones, with some not included. The top ten hold 6% to 7% of the sample, which has roughly 4,800 clones, around 80% seen once. What was sequenced was ileal tissue. These receptors came from an adult with Crohn's disease.

The chain is built from TRBV11-3 and TRBJ2-7; D may be TRBD1 (5 bases). CDR3 length: 12 amino acids. Germline V gene data show CDR1 as SGHNT and CDR2 as YENEEA. V was cut by 5 bases and J by 3 bases, with 8 bases left in between. CDR3 sequence (DNA): TGTGCCAGCAGCGGTGACAGCTACGAGCAGTACTTC. Its protein is CASSGDSYEQYF.

The chain carries TRBV20-1 and TRBJ1-2; a possible D gene is TRBD1 (6 bases). The CDR3 runs to 11 residues. Trimming took off 5 bases at V and 8 bases at J, with 12 bases between the two ends. Germline CDR1 is DFQATT and CDR2 is SNEGSKA (reference sequence). CDR3 loop: CSAGRGDGYTF. The CDR3, as DNA: TGCAGTGCTGGCAGGGGCGACGGCTACACCTTC.

The sample holds a few counts of this clone. This chain connects TRBV6-1 to TRBJ1-4; D perhaps matches TRBD1 (5 bases). V was pared by 4 bases and J by 2 bases, with 11 bases between. From germline, CDR1 is MNHNS and CDR2 SASEGT. The CDR3 covers 15 residues. The CDR3 DNA follows: TGTGCCAGCAGTGTGTCCAGGGTGACTAATGAAAAACTGTTTTTT. This sequence encodes CASSVSRVTNEKLFF.

The chain employs TRBV30 and TRBJ2-2, with D possibly TRBD1 on 5 matching bases. The CDR3 runs 16 residues. In germline, CDR1 is GTSNPN, CDR2 SVGIG (reference sequence). Trimming stripped 7 bases from V and 5 bases from J, with 23 bases between. CDR3 region: CASRTRPSFGTGELFF. Here the CDR3 DNA reads TGTGCCTCACGGACAAGGCCCTCCTTTGGAACCGGGGAGCTGTTTTTT.

V usage is TRBV19 and J usage is TRBJ2-3, with a possible D match to TRBD2 (6 bases). This CDR3 region has 14 residues. CDR1 LNHDA and CDR2 SQIVND come from the germline V gene (reference sequence). V lost 4 bases, J lost 0 bases, and 8 bases lay in between. For the CDR3, the DNA is TGTGCCAGTAGTAGCCGGGGGAGCACAGATACGCAGTATTTT. Its protein product is CASSSRGSTDTQYF.

This clone appeared a single time. The chain has TRBV5-1 and TRBJ2-1, with D possibly matching TRBD2 (7 bases). CDR3 length equals 15 residues. Trimming stripped 0 bases from V and 9 bases from J, with 16 bases between. Per germline, CDR1 SGHRS and CDR2 YFSETQ. The chain's CDR3 is CASSLGGGQVPEQFF. The CDR3 bases are TGCGCCAGCAGCTTGGGCGGGGGCCAAGTACCTGAGCAGTTCTTC.

Only one count was recorded for this clone. The chain uses TRBV21-1 and TRBJ1-6. TRBV21-1 counts as a pseudogene. The CDR3 length is 15 residues. CDR3 loop: CASSTRLDTNSPLHF. In DNA, the CDR3 is TGTGCCAGCAGCACTCGCCTAGATACAAATTCACCCCTCCACTTT.

The chain couples TRBV5-6 to TRBJ2-1; D not certain. V was cut by 0 bases and J by 5 bases, with 12 bases left in between. This CDR3 is built from 15 residues. In germline, CDR1 is SGHDT, CDR2 YYEEEE. The CDR3 spells CASSLARRINNEQFF. The CDR3 DNA reads TGTGCCAGCAGCTTGGCTAGGCGGATTAACAATGAGCAGTTCTTC.

This clone appeared once. Because the CDR3's place on the DNA is in doubt, the DNA is left out and the CDR3 is given as listed by TCRdb. The chain couples TRBV28 to TRBJ1-5; the table assigns TRBD1, which was not confirmed against the DNA. Germline V CDR1 and CDR2: MDHEN, SYDVKM. The CDR3 contains 15 residues when both ends are counted. The CDR3 is CASSSSTGFGQPQHF.

This clone was detected a few times. The chain recombines TRBV29-1 with TRBJ1-2; TRBD1 agrees at 7 bases. CDR3 length: 13 residues. Germline V gene lookup returns CDR1 SQVTM and CDR2 ANQGSEA. V shed 4 bases and J 6 bases; nucleotides not matched to a gene: 8. Here the CDR3 reads CSVGEGAHDGYTF. The CDR3 region has the DNA TGCAGCGTTGGCGAGGGGGCGCACGATGGCTACACCTTC.

The rearrangement joins TRBV5-5 to TRBJ2-5, with TRBD2 identical over 11 bases. The CDR3 has 15 amino acids. J gave up 5 bases and V 4 bases, and 7 bases lay outside the gene matches. Germline assignment: CDR1 SGHKS and CDR2 YYEKEE (reference sequence). CDR3 in amino acids: CASSPGLAARETQYF. Written as DNA, the CDR3 is TGTGCCAGCAGCCCGGGACTAGCGGCGCGTGAGACCCAGTACTTC.

This sequence joins TRBV28 and TRBJ2-7; D is uncertain. There are 14 residues in the CDR3. Germline V lookup: CDR1 MDHEN, CDR2 SYDVKM. The V end was cut by 2 bases, the J end by 3 bases, with 11 bases between. CDR3 DNA: TGTGCCAGCAGTTTAACTCCGAATATCTACGAGCAGTACTTC. Its protein is CASSLTPNIYEQYF.

The genes are TRBV19 and TRBJ1-4; no clear D. The germline V gene encodes CDR1 LNHDA and CDR2 SQIVND (reference sequence). V was trimmed by 5 bases and J by 3 bases, leaving 10 bases between them. There are 14 residues in the CDR3. For the CDR3, the DNA is TGTGCCAGTAGTCGGGAGCGGGCTAATGAAAAACTGTTTTTT. Its protein product is CASSRERANEKLFF.

This clone was counted between two and nine times. The gene calls are TRBV5-1 and TRBJ2-5, with 9 bases that match TRBD1. The V segment lost 3 bases and the J segment 2 bases; nucleotides outside the gene matches: 2. Germline lookup yields CDR1 SGHRS and CDR2 YFSETQ. The CDR3 has 14 residues. CDR3 nucleotides: TGCGCCAGCAGCTCCGGGACAGGGCAAGAGACCCAGTACTTC. It translates to CASSSGTGQETQYF.